The entry below gives a single T cell receptor (beta chain) sequence along with its context. Its antigen is not identified. The PCR employed 60 Vbeta primers together with 13 Jbeta primers. Clones were sequenced by immunoSEQ multiplex PCR, and TCRdb holds only the in-frame ones, with some missing. The top ten hold 4% to 5% of the sample, which has 150,000 or so clones, 70% seen once. This specimen belongs to a study of cytomegalovirus exposure and HLA in healthy donors. Whole-study context: Drawn from HLA-typed donors, about 82 million unique TCRs were held in an early data release.

Study results and limitations: TCR sequences were mostly rare, though some public TCRs occurred in many donors. Later analysis indicated greater clonal expansion among HLA-associated TCR beta chains than among equally common other chains. Three CMV-associated chains proved CMV antigen-specific in vitro.

Germline trimming cut 6 bases from V and 1 base from J; bases unmatched to any gene: 10. Germline V gives CDR1 MDHEN, CDR2 SYDVKM. The CDR3 sequence is 18 residues long. The chain is built from TRBV28 and TRBJ2-1; TRBD2 aligns across 12 bases. The source is a man aged 18 to 30 in good health and CMV-seropositive. The sequencing sample was made of PBMCs. Here the CDR3 DNA reads TGTGCCAGCAGATCCCGGACTAGCGGGGTATTTTCCTACAATGAGCAGTTCTTC. It specifies CASRSRTSGVFSYNEQFF.